These 4 T cell receptor beta chains were all obtained from the same sample, sequenced in a study of CD8 T cells in Susac syndrome. RNA totalling about 0.45 to 1 ug underwent reverse transcription with random hexamers. TCRdb called the immunoSEQ multiplex PCR reads again in MiXCR, with one record for every CDR3 protein. The table includes about 150,000 distinct CDR3 sequences, approximately 96% detected once. The sequenced material came from CD4+ T cells from PBMCs. The receptors were sampled from a human donor with Susac syndrome.

The chain is built from TRBV20-1 and TRBJ2-3; tentatively, D is TRBD1 (5 bases). V dropped 2 bases and J dropped 10 bases, with 19 bases sitting between them. Looked up from germline, CDR1 is DFQATT and CDR2 is SNEGSKA (reference sequence). CDR3 length: 14 amino acids. This CDR3 reads CSARPSGYREAQYF. The CDR3 DNA is TGCAGTGCTAGACCTTCAGGGTACAGAGAAGCGCAGTATTTT.

The chain is built from TRBV12-3 or TRBV12-4 and TRBJ2-3; D uncertain. Trimming stripped 5 bases from V and 2 bases from J, with 11 bases between. The CDR3 runs to 14 residues. The CDR3 region is CASSPTRPTDTQYF. CDR3 in DNA: TGTGCCAGCAGTCCGACCCGACCCACAGATACGCAGTATTTT.

V gene TRBV2 combines with J gene TRBJ1-5; a weak D match, TRBD1 (5 bases). The CDR3 consists of 13 residues. Trimming shortened V by 8 bases and J by 6 bases, and 14 bases separated the two germline ends. CDR1 is SNHLY and CDR2 is FYNNEI in the germline V gene. The CDR3 sequence: CASGQGLSQPQHF. The DNA of the CDR3 is TGTGCCAGCGGGCAGGGCTTAAGTCAGCCCCAGCATTTT.

In nucleotides, the CDR3 is TGCGCCAGCAGCCAAGGATCCCAGCGGGAGCGGAGGGAGCAGTTCTTC. This encodes CASSQGSQRERREQFF. The V gene is TRBV4-1, the J gene TRBJ2-1; 8 bases align to TRBD2. The J segment lost 10 bases and the V segment lost 1 base, leaving 12 bases of the junction unmatched. Germline CDR1 reads MGHRA; CDR2 reads YSYEKL. The CDR3 extends over 16 amino acids.